The present T cell receptor (beta chain) was sequenced within a study of CD8 T cells in ankylosing spondylitis. Study-wide findings and caveats: Previously reported in reactive arthritis synovial fluid and blood were some of the motif variants. For ankylosing spondylitis blood, a TCR beta motif of 7 to 9 highly homologous variants appeared characteristic. In ankylosing spondylitis patients, matched synovial fluid reportedly showed significant enrichment of disease-linked clones. A CD8+ phenotype characterized the disease-linked clones, which were relatively rare in peripheral blood.

This clonotype was counted between two and nine times. Its antigen is not identified. The CDR3 has 12 residues. Germline loops: CDR1 MNHEY, CDR2 SMNVEV (reference sequence). V lost 4 bases and J lost 8, with 11 bases in between. The authors made TCR beta libraries by quantitative 5'-RACE with molecular barcodes. TCRdb independently ran MiXCR on the 5' RACE reads; one entry per CDR3 protein. The table includes about 210,000 distinct CDR3 sequences, 5.5% to 7.5% detected once. Sequenced material: blood, either unsorted or a sorted T cell fraction (not recorded which). The TCR originated in a male donor with ankylosing spondylitis. This sequence joins TRBV27 and TRBJ1-2; tentatively, D is TRBD1 (5 bases). The CDR3 DNA sequence: TGTGCCAGCAGTTCGGGGGAACCCGGCTACACCTTC. Protein sequence: CASSSGEPGYTF.